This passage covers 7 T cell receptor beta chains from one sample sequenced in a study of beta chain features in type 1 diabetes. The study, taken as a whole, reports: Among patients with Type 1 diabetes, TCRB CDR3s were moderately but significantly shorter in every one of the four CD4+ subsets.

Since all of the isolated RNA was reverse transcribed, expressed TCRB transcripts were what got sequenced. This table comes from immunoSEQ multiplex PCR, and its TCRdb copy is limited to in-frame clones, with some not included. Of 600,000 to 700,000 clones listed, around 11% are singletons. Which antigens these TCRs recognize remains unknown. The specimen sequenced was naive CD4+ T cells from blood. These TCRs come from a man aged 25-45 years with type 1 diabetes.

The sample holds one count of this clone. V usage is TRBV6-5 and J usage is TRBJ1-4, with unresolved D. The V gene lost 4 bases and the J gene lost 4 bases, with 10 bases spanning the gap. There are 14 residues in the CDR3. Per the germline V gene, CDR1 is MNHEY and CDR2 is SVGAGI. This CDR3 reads CASSFSPSNEKLFF. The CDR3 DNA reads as TGTGCCAGCAGTTTCTCGCCGAGTAATGAAAAACTGTTTTTT.

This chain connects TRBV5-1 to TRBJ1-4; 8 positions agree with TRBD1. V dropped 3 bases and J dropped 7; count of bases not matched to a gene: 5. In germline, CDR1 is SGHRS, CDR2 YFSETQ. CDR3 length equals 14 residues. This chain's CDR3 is CASSSDRGGEKLFF. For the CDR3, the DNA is TGCGCCAGCAGCTCCGACAGGGGCGGTGAAAAACTGTTTTTT.

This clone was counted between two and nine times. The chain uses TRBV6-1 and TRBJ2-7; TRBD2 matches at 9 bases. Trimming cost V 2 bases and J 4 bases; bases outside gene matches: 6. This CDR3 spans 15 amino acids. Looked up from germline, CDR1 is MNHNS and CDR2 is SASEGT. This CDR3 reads CASSELLAGPYEQYF. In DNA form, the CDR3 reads TGTGCCAGCAGTGAATTGCTAGCGGGGCCATACGAGCAGTACTTC.

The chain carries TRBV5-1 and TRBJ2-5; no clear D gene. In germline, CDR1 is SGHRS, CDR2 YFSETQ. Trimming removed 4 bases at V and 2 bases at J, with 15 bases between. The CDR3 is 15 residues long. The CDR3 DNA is TGCGCCAGCAGCCCCGGTTTGCGTGGACAAGAGACCCAGTACTTC. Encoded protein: CASSPGLRGQETQYF.

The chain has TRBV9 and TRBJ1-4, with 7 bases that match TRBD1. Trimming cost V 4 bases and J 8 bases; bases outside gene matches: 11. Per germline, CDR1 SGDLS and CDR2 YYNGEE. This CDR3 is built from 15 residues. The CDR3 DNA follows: TGTGCCAGCAGCACCGCCGGGACAGTTTGGGAAAAACTGTTTTTT. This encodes CASSTAGTVWEKLFF.

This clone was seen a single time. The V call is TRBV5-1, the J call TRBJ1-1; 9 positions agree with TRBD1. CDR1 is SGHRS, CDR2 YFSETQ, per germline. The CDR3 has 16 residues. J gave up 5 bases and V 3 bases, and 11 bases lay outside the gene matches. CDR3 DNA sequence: TGCGCCAGCAGCTGGGACAGGGCCTCCCTGGGGACTGAAGCTTTCTTT. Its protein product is CASSWDRASLGTEAFF.

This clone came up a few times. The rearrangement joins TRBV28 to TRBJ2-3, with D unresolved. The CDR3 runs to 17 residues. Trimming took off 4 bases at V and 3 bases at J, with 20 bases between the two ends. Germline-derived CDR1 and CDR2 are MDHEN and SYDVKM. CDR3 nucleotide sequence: TGTGCCAGCAGTTCTCCCGGATCCCCAAGAGCTACAGATACGCAGTATTTT. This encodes CASSSPGSPRATDTQYF.